Listed below are T cell receptor beta chains from one sample, sequenced in a study of T-cell reconstitution after alpha-beta-depleted transplantation in children. TCRdb ran MiXCR on the PCR reads and lists one entry per CDR3 protein. The sample has about 980,000 distinct CDR3 sequences; about 26% are singletons. Sequencing used PBMCs, mostly from graft donor cells, obtained 360 days after TCRalphabeta/CD19-depleted stem cell transplant. All receptors come from a boy under two years old who had a stem cell transplant for SCID, so the T cells may come from the graft donor. Each CDR3 is given with its conserved first and last residue. The D gene is left open where the match is weak. Clone sizes are given selectively: once, few, many, or a class where the clone is expanded.

TRBV7-8	TRBJ1-5	.	.	TGTGCCAGCAGCTTAGTGGGCAGACCCAATCAGCCCCAGCATTTT	CASSLVGRPNQPQHF
TRBV2	TRBJ1-1	few	TRBD1	TGTGCCAGCAGTTTAGCAGGGGGGACCGGGAACACTGAAGCTTTCTTT	CASSLAGGTGNTEAFF
TRBV20-1	TRBJ1-1	.	TRBD1	TGCAGTGCTAGATCGACAGGGGCCCGGTTCCAGGGGGCTTTCTTT	CSARSTGARFQGAFF
TRBV10-2	TRBJ2-1	.	.	TGCGCCAGCAGTGAGTCAGGGACTGCACGCGCTGAGCAGTTCTTC	CASSESGTARAEQFF
TRBV6-1	TRBJ1-2	.	.	TGTGCCAGCAGACTTACCCAGGGTCCCTATGGCTACACCTTC	CASRLTQGPYGYTF
TRBV4-1	TRBJ2-2	.	.	TGCGCCAGCATGGTAGGGTTAAGTGTAGGCACCGGGGAGCTGTTTTTT	CASMVGLSVGTGELFF
TRBV18	TRBJ2-2	.	TRBD2	TGTGCCAGCTCACCATCAGGGAGGGGGAACACCGGGGAGCTGTTTTTT	CASSPSGRGNTGELFF
TRBV29-1	TRBJ1-1	.	.	TGCAGCGTTATAAGCTCGGGGACCGCTATGAACACTGAAGCTTTCTTT	CSVISSGTAMNTEAFF
TRBV6-2/TRBV6-3	TRBJ1-2	.	TRBD1	TGTGCCAGCAGGCCGGCTATGGGAGGGGGCCATGGCTACACCTTC	CASRPAMGGGHGYTF
TRBV5-6	TRBJ2-5	.	TRBD1	TGTGCCAGCAGCACTACAGGGGAAAGGGGCCAAGAGACCCAGTACTTC	CASSTTGERGQETQYF
TRBV5-1	TRBJ2-7	few	TRBD2	TGCGCCAGCAGCCAGCGGGGGGCCACCTACGAGCAGTACTTC	CASSQRGATYEQYF